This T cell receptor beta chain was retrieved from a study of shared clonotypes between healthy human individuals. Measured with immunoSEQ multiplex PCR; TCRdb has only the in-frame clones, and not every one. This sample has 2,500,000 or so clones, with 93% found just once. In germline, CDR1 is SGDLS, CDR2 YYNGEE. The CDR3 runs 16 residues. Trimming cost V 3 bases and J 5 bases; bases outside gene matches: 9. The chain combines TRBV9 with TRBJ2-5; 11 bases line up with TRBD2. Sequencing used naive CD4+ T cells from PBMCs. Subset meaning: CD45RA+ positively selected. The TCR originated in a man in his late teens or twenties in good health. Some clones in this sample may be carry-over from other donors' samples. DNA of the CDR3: TGTGCCAGCAGCGAGCCGCTAGCGGGAGGCGAGGAGACCCAGTACTTC. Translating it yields CASSEPLAGGEETQYF.